These 20 T cell receptor beta chains were sequenced from one sample in a study of T cell changes during pregnancy in multiple sclerosis. Repertoires were generated with immunoSEQ multiplex PCR, while TCRdb's copy carries only in-frame clones and drops some. The sample lists 16,000 or so clones; around 96% were seen once. The sequences come from peripheral blood, collected in the third trimester of pregnancy. These receptors all come from a female donor with multiple sclerosis, enrolled in a pregnancy study.

The gene calls are TRBV9 and TRBJ2-3; 10 bases map to TRBD1. V shed 3 bases and J 1 base; nucleotides not matched to a gene: 2. In germline, CDR1 is SGDLS, CDR2 YYNGEE. This CDR3 has 15 amino acids. The CDR3 protein is CASSAGTGGTDTQYF. In nucleotides, the CDR3 is TGTGCCAGCAGCGCGGGGACAGGGGGCACAGATACGCAGTATTTT. The whole variable domain, filled in from reference TRBV9 and TRBJ2-3, reads DSGVTQTPKHLITATGQRVTLRCSPRSGDLSVYWYQQSLDQGLQFLIQYYNGEERAKGNILERFSAQQFPDLHSELNLSSLELGDSALYFCASSAGTGGTDTQYFGPGTRLTVL.

This CDR3 is CSVEGELGLAGGREFF. For the CDR3, the DNA is TGCAGCGTCGAGGGAGAACTGGGACTAGCGGGAGGCCGTGAGTTCTTC. This sequence joins TRBV29-1 and TRBJ2-1; 15 nucleotides align to TRBD2. The CDR3 sequence is 16 residues long. Trimming cost V 6 bases and J 14 bases; bases outside gene matches: 17. Per germline, CDR1 SQVTM and CDR2 ANQGSEA.

The genes are TRBV6-4 and TRBJ1-5; D is possibly TRBD1 (6 bases). This CDR3 spans 14 amino acids. V was shortened by 0 bases and J by 6 bases, with 9 bases between the two germline ends. Germline CDR1 is MRHNA and CDR2 is SNTAGT. The CDR3 is CASSDSAGVQPQHF. CDR3 coding DNA: TGTGCCAGCAGTGACTCCGCAGGGGTTCAGCCCCAGCATTTT.

The J gene is TRBJ1-1, the V gene TRBV28, with TRBD1 as a possible D gene (6 bases). The CDR3 is made up of 16 amino acids. Germline-derived CDR1 and CDR2 are MDHEN and SYDVKM. V shed 4 bases and J shed 4 bases, with 19 bases lying between them. This CDR3 reads CASSSPRGGRSTEAFF. The DNA of the CDR3 is TGTGCCAGCAGTTCCCCTCGGGGGGGGCGGAGCACTGAAGCTTTCTTT.

This chain connects TRBV19 to TRBJ2-2; D gene ambiguous. Trimming cost V 8 bases and J 5 bases, with 12 bases left between them. This CDR3 has 13 amino acids. Germline CDR1 is LNHDA and CDR2 is SQIVND (reference sequence). CDR3 nucleotide sequence: TGTGCCAGTGAGACCCTAGGTACCGGGGAGCTGTTTTTT. Protein sequence: CASETLGTGELFF. The entire variable domain, with the rest obtained from reference TRBV19 and TRBJ2-2, is as follows: DGGITQSPKYLFRKEGQNVTLSCEQNLNHDAMYWYRQDPGQGLRLIYYSQIVNDFQKGDIAEGYSVSREKKESFPLTVTSAQKNPTAFYLCASETLGTGELFFGEGSRLTVL.

This chain joins TRBV30 and TRBJ1-3, with D unclear. From germline, CDR1 is GTSNPN and CDR2 SVGIG (reference sequence). The germline V and J ends were trimmed by 1 base and 3 bases, with 4 bases remaining between them. This CDR3 spans 12 amino acids. CDR3 region: CAWSEHGNTIYF. CDR3 nucleotide sequence: TGTGCCTGGAGTGAGCATGGAAACACCATATATTTT. Full variable domain (remainder filled in from reference TRBV30 and TRBJ1-3): SQTIHQWPATLVQPVGSPLSLECTVEGTSNPNLYWYRQAAGRGLQLLFYSVGIGQISSEVPQNLSASRPQDRQFILSSKKLLLSDSGFYLCAWSEHGNTIYFGEGSWLTVV.

The chain links TRBV25-1 to TRBJ2-2; 7 bases are a match to TRBD1. The CDR3 is made up of 17 amino acids. Germline assignment: CDR1 MGHDK and CDR2 SYGVNS. V dropped 6 bases and J dropped 5; count of bases not matched to a gene: 15. The CDR3: CASSHVTGSELTGELFF. The CDR3 DNA sequence: TGTGCCAGCAGCCACGTGACAGGGTCGGAGTTAACCGGGGAGCTGTTTTTT.

This rearrangement joins TRBV30 to TRBJ2-5; the match to TRBD2 covers 10 bases. Germline V CDR1 and CDR2: GTSNPN, SVGIG (reference sequence). This CDR3 spans 16 amino acids. V trimming: 2 bases; J trimming: 4 bases; junction bases outside the gene matches: 10. The CDR3 loop reads CAWSRRAGGQLETQYF. The CDR3 DNA reads as TGTGCCTGGAGTAGAAGAGCGGGAGGGCAGTTAGAGACCCAGTACTTC.

The chain links TRBV7-9 to TRBJ2-7, with 9 positions matching TRBD1. The CDR3 totals 16 residues. Germline trimming cut 1 base from V and 4 bases from J; bases unmatched to any gene: 8. The germline CDR1 and CDR2 sequences are SEHNR and FQNEAQ (reference sequence). The CDR3 DNA reads TGTGCCAGCAGCTTAGTAGGGACGGGACAGGGTTACGAGCAGTACTTC. This translates into CASSLVGTGQGYEQYF.

The V gene is TRBV28, the J gene TRBJ1-5, with 7 bases that match TRBD1. CDR3 length: 15 residues. The J segment lost 4 bases and the V segment lost 6 bases, leaving 9 bases of the junction unmatched. Germline lookup yields CDR1 MDHEN and CDR2 SYDVKM. CDR3 loop: CASRSGGQENQPQHF. CDR3 in DNA: TGTGCCAGCAGGTCCGGCGGACAGGAAAATCAGCCCCAGCATTTT.

The V and J genes are TRBV14 and TRBJ1-5, with 9 bases matching TRBD1. V trimming: 6 bases; J trimming: 6 bases; junction bases outside the gene matches: 9. The CDR3 has 15 amino acids. The V gene's germline CDR1 is SGHDN and CDR2 FVKESK. The CDR3 DNA reads as TGTGCCAGCAGATTAGAACAGGGGGCCGGTCAGCCCCAGCATTTT. It specifies CASRLEQGAGQPQHF.

The chain links TRBV20-1 to TRBJ2-4; 9 nucleotides agree with TRBD1. Germline V gene sequence: CDR1 DFQATT, CDR2 SNEGSKA (reference sequence). This CDR3 is built from 11 residues. The CDR3 protein is CSWDRENIQYF. The CDR3 nucleotides read TGCAGCTGGGACAGGGAAAACATTCAGTACTTC.

The chain recombines TRBV5-1 with TRBJ2-2; the match to TRBD2 covers 12 bases. This CDR3 has 15 residues. Germline CDR1 reads SGHRS; CDR2 reads YFSETQ. The ends lost 4 bases at V and 7 bases at J; junction bases unmatched: 5. CDR3 DNA sequence: TGCGCCAGCAGCCAGACTAGCGGGAGTAACGGGGAGCTGTTTTTT. This codes for CASSQTSGSNGELFF. The full variable domain, rest sourced from reference TRBV5-1 and TRBJ2-2, is KAGVTQTPRYLIKTRGQQVTLSCSPISGHRSVSWYQQTPGQGLQFLFEYFSETQRNKGNFPGRFSGRQFSNSRSEMNVSTLELGDSALYLCASSQTSGSNGELFFGEGSRLTVL.

The chain's CDR3 is CARSSLDSMFDGYTF. The CDR3 coding sequence is TGTGCCAGAAGCTCCCTGGACAGTATGTTTGATGGCTACACCTTC. V is TRBV5-3 and J is TRBJ1-2; D might be TRBD1 (6 bases). TRBV5-3 belongs to the ORF category, with a function that is uncertain. The CDR3 loop spans 15 amino acids. The V gene lost 3 bases and the J gene lost 6 bases, with 18 bases spanning the gap.

The rearrangement links TRBV4-2 to TRBJ2-7, with 9 bases matching TRBD2. The germline gives CDR1 LGHNA, CDR2 YNFKEQ. The CDR3 is made up of 15 amino acids. V was clipped by 1 base and J by 0 bases; unmatched bases: 1. The CDR3 loop reads CASSQGRGGSYEQYF. As DNA, the CDR3 is TGTGCCAGCAGCCAAGGGCGGGGGGGCTCCTACGAGCAGTACTTC.

The genes are TRBV29-1 and TRBJ1-4; D gene unclear. V was shortened by 7 bases and J by 7 bases, with 16 bases between the two germline ends. Looked up from germline, CDR1 is SQVTM and CDR2 is ANQGSEA. The CDR3 has 13 residues. For the CDR3, the DNA is TGCAGCGCGCGGCGGGAGTGGGGTGAAAAACTGTTTTTT. It specifies CSARREWGEKLFF.

The genes are TRBV20-1 and TRBJ2-7; D may be TRBD1 (5 bases). This CDR3 is 11 amino acids long. Germline V gene sequence: CDR1 DFQATT, CDR2 SNEGSKA (reference sequence). Trimming shortened V by 2 bases and J by 3 bases, and 5 bases separated the two germline ends. The CDR3 spells CSARRGYEQYF. CDR3 bases: TGCAGTGCTAGAAGGGGCTACGAGCAGTACTTC.

This clone has only a few counts. This chain joins TRBV7-3 and TRBJ2-7, with D possibly matching TRBD1 (6 bases). Germline CDR1 reads SGHTA; CDR2 reads FQGTGA. V was cut by 2 bases and J by 4 bases, with 9 bases left in between. The CDR3 runs to 13 residues. CDR3 bases: TGTGCCAGCAGCTTAGATCAGGGGTACGAGCAGTACTTC. It specifies CASSLDQGYEQYF.

On this clone: An end of the junction does not agree with germline; a read error may underlie this. V is TRBV5-4 and J is TRBJ1-1; D remains ambiguous. This CDR3 has 13 amino acids. Germline-derived CDR1 and CDR2 are SGHNT and YYREEE (reference sequence). In DNA, the CDR3 is TGTGCCGGCAGCTTTACACCGAACACTGAAGCTTTCTTT. Its protein is CAGSFTPNTEAFF. Filled out from reference TRBV5-4 and TRBJ1-1, the complete variable domain reads ETGVTQSPTHLIKTRGQQVTLRCSSQSGHNTVSWYQQALGQGPQFIFQYYREEENGRGNFPPRFSGLQFPNYSSELNVNALELDDSALYLCAGSFTPNTEAFFGQGTRLTVV.

The chain couples TRBV5-1 to TRBJ1-1; 7 bases agree with TRBD1. The CDR3 extends over 16 amino acids. J gave up 7 bases and V 0 bases, and 12 bases lay outside the gene matches. Germline CDR1 SGHRS, CDR2 YFSETQ. DNA of the CDR3: TGCGCCAGCAGCTTGGCTACTGGCGGGACAGCTAATGAAGCTTTCTTT. Translation gives CASSLATGGTANEAFF.